This TCR beta chain was profiled in a study of cytomegalovirus exposure and HLA in healthy donors. These donors were members of the approximately 110-subject validation cohort, a group separate from the approximately 700-subject first cohort. The study's findings and limits: Some public TCRs appeared in many individuals, while most sequences were rare. Cytomegalovirus association was listed for 170 or so TCR beta chains.

This clone was counted only a few times. Its antigen is currently unknown. Repertoires were generated with immunoSEQ multiplex PCR, while TCRdb's copy carries only in-frame clones and drops some. There are 130,000 or so clones in the sample; over 65% occur only once, and about 2% lies in the top ten. The TCR comes from a woman aged 25 to 45 in good health and CMV-seronegative. Sequenced sample: PBMCs.

In nucleotides, the CDR3 is TGTGCCAGCAGCATCACAGGGACAGGTGGCTACACCTTC. Its protein is CASSITGTGGYTF. V and J are TRBV13 and TRBJ1-2, with 8 bases lining up with TRBD1. The CDR3 has 13 amino acids. Germline loops: CDR1 PRHDT, CDR2 FYEKMQ (reference sequence). J was trimmed by 7 bases and V by 5 bases; bases with no gene match: 6.